The 19 T cell receptor beta chains presented below share a single source sample, sequenced in a study of OX40 agonist ivuxolimab in advanced cancers. Clones were read by immunoSEQ multiplex PCR, and TCRdb kept only the in-frame ones, dropping some. The table records about 24,000 clones, roughly 84% of them present only once. The sample in question was CD4+ or CD8+ T cells sorted from blood, obtained in a trial of the OX40 agonist ivuxolimab. These receptors were taken from an adult with an advanced solid tumor such as melanoma, head and neck, liver or kidney cancer.

This chain connects TRBV7-2 to TRBJ2-3; 8 nucleotides align to TRBD2. V gave up 5 bases and J gave up 12 bases; unmatched junction bases: 10. This CDR3 contains 13 residues. CDR1 is SGHTA and CDR2 is FQGNSA in the germline V gene. CDR3 sequence (DNA): TGTGCCAGCAGCGCGGGACTAGGAGGTTCTCAGTATTTT. Translating gives CASSAGLGGSQYF.

This clone has only a few counts. The chain carries TRBV29-1 and TRBJ1-5, with D maybe TRBD1 (5 bases). Trimming stripped 6 bases from V and 1 base from J, with 7 bases between. The V gene's germline CDR1 is SQVTM and CDR2 ANQGSEA. The CDR3 is 12 amino acids. In DNA form, the CDR3 reads TGCAGCGTCCGGGACAGCAATCAGCCCCAGCATTTT. The encoded protein is CSVRDSNQPQHF.

The gene calls are TRBV9 and TRBJ1-1, with D perhaps matching TRBD1 (5 bases). The CDR3 totals 14 residues. Trimming took off 0 bases at V and 6 bases at J, with 12 bases between the two ends. The germline gives CDR1 SGDLS, CDR2 YYNGEE. The CDR3 DNA reads TGTGCCAGCAGCGTAGGGGGACCTAGGGCTGAAGCTTTCTTT. Residues: CASSVGGPRAEAFF.

The J gene is TRBJ1-5, the V gene TRBV5-4; D is unclear. The V end lost 2 bases, the J end lost 5 bases, and 14 bases lay between the germline ends. This CDR3 is built from 15 residues. Germline V gene lookup returns CDR1 SGHNT and CDR2 YYREEE (reference sequence). DNA for the CDR3: TGTGCCAGCAGCTTTGGGAATTCCAAGGATCAGCCCCAGCATTTT. It encodes CASSFGNSKDQPQHF.

V and J are TRBV30 and TRBJ2-7, with D possibly being TRBD1 or TRBD2 (5 bases each). Germline CDR1 GTSNPN, CDR2 SVGIG (reference sequence). V was trimmed by 8 bases and J by 12 bases, leaving 17 bases between them. The CDR3 extends over 10 amino acids. The CDR3 nucleotides are TGTGCCCGGGGCTTAGGGAGAATGTACTTC. This gives the protein CARGLGRMYF.

In its sample, this clone was seen a few times. This chain links TRBV28 with TRBJ1-2; possible D gene TRBD1, 6 bases. The V and J ends lost 6 bases and 0 bases respectively, with 11 bases between them. Germline V lookup: CDR1 MDHEN, CDR2 SYDVKM. The length of the CDR3 is 14 residues. CDR3 nucleotides: TGTGCCAGCAGACAGGGTTTAGCTAACTATGGCTACACCTTC. It yields the protein CASRQGLANYGYTF.

This clone was counted between two and nine times. The chain has TRBV2 and TRBJ2-5; TRBD2 matches 8 bases. Germline V CDR1 and CDR2: SNHLY, FYNNEI. V lost 4 bases and J lost 4; bases outside the gene matches: 5. CDR3 length: 14 residues. CDR3 nucleotides: TGTGCCAGCAGTGCGACTAGCGCTCTAGAGACCCAGTACTTC. It is translated as CASSATSALETQYF.

The chain carries TRBV11-1 and TRBJ2-3, with D hard to call. The CDR3 extends over 13 amino acids. Germline V gene lookup returns CDR1 SGHAT and CDR2 FQDESV (reference sequence). V dropped 5 bases and J dropped 5 bases, with 11 bases sitting between them. CDR3 nucleotides: TGTGCCAGCAGCAAGTCCCTTCGAGATACGCAGTATTTT. It specifies CASSKSLRDTQYF.

The chain couples TRBV14 to TRBJ2-5; a possible D gene is TRBD2 (5 bases). The germline gives CDR1 SGHDN, CDR2 FVKESK. V was trimmed by 1 base and J by 4 bases, leaving 16 bases between them. The CDR3 runs to 16 residues. The CDR3 sequence: CASSQGFLGSGETQYF. CDR3 sequence (DNA): TGTGCCAGCAGCCAAGGGTTCTTAGGGAGCGGAGAGACCCAGTACTTC. The entire variable domain, with the rest obtained from reference TRBV14 and TRBJ2-5, is as follows: EAGVTQFPSHSVIEKGQTVTLRCDPISGHDNLYWYRRVMGKEIKFLLHFVKESKQDESGMPNNRFLAERTGGTYSTLKVQPAELEDSGVYFCASSQGFLGSGETQYFGPGTRLLVL.

This chain uses TRBV5-1 with TRBJ2-5; 7 positions match TRBD2. Germline V gene data show CDR1 as SGHRS and CDR2 as YFSETQ. The CDR3 contains 15 residues. After removal of 4 bases from V and 4 bases from J, the junction contained 10 bases not matched to a gene. The CDR3 loop is CASSAEAGVGETQYF. CDR3 coding DNA: TGCGCCAGCAGCGCGGAGGCGGGAGTGGGAGAGACCCAGTACTTC.

J is TRBJ2-5 and V is TRBV15; 12 positions agree with TRBD1. From germline, CDR1 is LNHNV and CDR2 YYDKDF (reference sequence). Unmatched junction bases numbered 4, after V lost 5 bases and J lost 3 bases. The CDR3 spans 15 residues. In nucleotides, the CDR3 is TGTGCCACCAGCGGGGACAGGGGGCGGAAAGAGACCCAGTACTTC. Residues: CATSGDRGRKETQYF.

The chain carries TRBV6-6 and TRBJ1-3; 9 nucleotides match TRBD1. There are 16 residues in the CDR3. J was trimmed by 0 bases and V by 7 bases; bases with no gene match: 7. The germline V gene has CDR1 MNHNY and CDR2 SVGAGI (reference sequence). The CDR3: CASNKQGAASGNTIYF. DNA of the CDR3: TGTGCCAGCAACAAACAGGGGGCGGCCTCTGGAAACACCATATATTTT.

The chain employs TRBV9 and TRBJ2-7; D not certain. Per germline, CDR1 SGDLS and CDR2 YYNGEE. Trimming cost V 0 bases and J 2 bases, with 9 bases left between them. The CDR3 length is 14 residues. The CDR3 DNA reads as TGTGCCAGCAGCGTAGACCCAACACCCTACGAGCAGTACTTC. Its protein product is CASSVDPTPYEQYF. The variable domain in full, with the rest retrieved from reference TRBV9 and TRBJ2-7, is DSGVTQTPKHLITATGQRVTLRCSPRSGDLSVYWYQQSLDQGLQFLIQYYNGEERAKGNILERFSAQQFPDLHSELNLSSLELGDSALYFCASSVDPTPYEQYFGPGTRLTVT.

CDR3 region: CASSPRPEGGYTF. DNA of the CDR3: TGTGCCAGCAGCCCGCGTCCCGAGGGCGGCTACACCTTC. This chain connects TRBV7-9 to TRBJ1-2; D gene ambiguous. This CDR3 is built from 13 residues. Germline V gene data show CDR1 as SEHNR and CDR2 as FQNEAQ (reference sequence). The V end was cut by 5 bases, the J end by 8 bases, with 15 bases between.

The J gene is TRBJ2-5, the V gene TRBV5-6; D might be TRBD1 (6 bases). CDR3 length: 15 amino acids. V was cut by 3 bases and J by 0 bases, with 12 bases left in between. Germline CDR1 and CDR2: SGHDT and YYEEEE. DNA of the CDR3: TGTGCCAGCAGCTCAGGACAGAGACACCAAGAGACCCAGTACTTC. It translates to CASSSGQRHQETQYF.

The J gene is TRBJ1-1, the V gene TRBV18; possible D gene TRBD1, 6 bases. The CDR3 totals 15 residues. Germline CDR1 KGHSH, CDR2 LQKENI. Trimming shortened V by 3 bases and J by 0 bases, and 11 bases separated the two germline ends. CDR3: CASSPQGSMNTEAFF. The CDR3 DNA follows: TGTGCCAGCTCACCGCAGGGGAGCATGAACACTGAAGCTTTCTTT. Full variable domain (rest looked up from reference TRBV18 and TRBJ1-1): NAGVMQNPRHLVRRRGQEARLRCSPMKGHSHVYWYRQLPEEGLKFMVYLQKENIIDESGMPKERFSAEFPKEGPSILRIQQVVRGDSAAYFCASSPQGSMNTEAFFGQGTRLTVV.

The rearrangement joins TRBV5-4 to TRBJ1-1; a possible D gene is TRBD1 (5 bases). There are 15 residues in the CDR3. Germline CDR1 and CDR2: SGHNT and YYREEE (reference sequence). V lost 4 bases to trimming and J lost 3 bases, with 16 bases between them. The CDR3 coding sequence is TGTGCCAGCAGCCCTGGGGGGTGGGGATACACTGAAGCTTTCTTT. It translates to CASSPGGWGYTEAFF.

The chain carries TRBV7-9 and TRBJ1-5; D is perhaps TRBD1 (5 bases). CDR1 and CDR2 (germline): SEHNR, FQNEAQ (reference sequence). V was trimmed by 5 bases and J by 9 bases, leaving 20 bases between them. The CDR3 is 15 amino acids. In DNA form, the CDR3 reads TGTGCCAGCAGCATTACCGGGACCGAGATAGGGCCCCAGCATTTT. The encoded protein is CASSITGTEIGPQHF.

The V and J genes are TRBV7-9 and TRBJ2-7; possible D gene TRBD1, 5 bases. Germline loops: CDR1 SEHNR, CDR2 FQNEAQ (reference sequence). With 6 bases removed from V and 0 bases from J, the gap between germline ends came to 15 bases. This CDR3 spans 15 amino acids. The CDR3 DNA reads as TGTGCCAGCAGTCTGTCCAGGGCCTTCTCCTACGAGCAGTACTTC. Translation: CASSLSRAFSYEQYF.